A single sample gave rise to the 7 T cell receptor beta chains below, sequenced in a study of T cells in Graves' hyperthyroidism and ophthalmopathy (dated by TCRdb to the late 2010s). Libraries were built with multiplex PCR. The sequencing machine was an Illumina HiSeq 2000. Amplification of TCR beta CDR3 regions was carried out from RNA transcripts. The TCR CDR3 was subjected to a first round of RT-PCR using the HTBI primer set and the Qiagen OneStep RT-PCR kit. TCRdb applied fastp at Q25 and MiXCR to the public reads, then kept only in-frame beta chains. One record per CDR3 amino acid sequence lists the most common genes and DNA. In this sample the table shows 300,000 to 500,000 distinct CDR3 sequences, 11% to 15% of which occur a single time. The top ten hold around 28% of the sample. Material: blood. The receptors shown here come from a middle-aged man with Graves' ophthalmopathy.

As to this clonotype: A clone one base away is much larger, so this may be a read error. V usage is TRBV25-1 and J usage is TRBJ2-1, with D possibly called TRBD1 or TRBD2 (5 bases each). Germline V lookup: CDR1 MGHDK, CDR2 SYGVNS. The CDR3 is 18 residues long. The ends were cut back, 4 bases at V and 0 bases at J, with 19 bases in the middle. Written as DNA, the CDR3 is TGTGCCAGCAGTGGAAACGGGGCAAATTCTTTCTCCTACAATGAGCAGTTCTTC. Translating gives CASSGNGANSFSYNEQFF.

This clonotype was found many times. J is TRBJ1-5 and V is TRBV7-2; TRBD1 matches 7 bases. This CDR3 spans 16 amino acids. J lost 0 bases, V lost 3 bases, and 5 bases had no gene match. Germline assignment: CDR1 SGHTA and CDR2 FQGNSA. CDR3 loop: CASSLGQTYSNQPQHF. The CDR3 DNA reads TGTGCCAGCAGCTTGGGACAGACCTATAGCAATCAGCCCCAGCATTTT.

This clonotype was seen many times. This sequence joins TRBV19 and TRBJ1-5, with a weak D call TRBD1 (6 bases). V lost 6 bases and J 4 bases, leaving 10 bases between the germline ends. Germline-derived CDR1 and CDR2 are LNHDA and SQIVND (reference sequence). The CDR3 is 13 amino acids. The chain's CDR3 is CASRRGANQPQHF. DNA of the CDR3: TGTGCCAGTAGACGGGGGGCGAATCAGCCCCAGCATTTT.

This clonotype has just a few counts. The CDR3 DNA sequence: TGCAGTGTTCTCTCCTCGGCGTACGAGCAGTACTTC. Encoded protein: CSVLSSAYEQYF. This chain links TRBV20-1 with TRBJ2-7; D gene unclear. V lost 7 bases and J lost 4, with 14 bases in between. In germline, CDR1 is DFQATT, CDR2 SNEGSKA (reference sequence). The CDR3 is 12 residues long.

This clonotype was observed a few times. A much larger clonotype is one base distant, so this may be a read error. V and J are TRBV6-1 and TRBJ2-1, with 8 bases fitting TRBD2. The germline V gene has CDR1 MNHNS and CDR2 SASEGT. The CDR3 sequence is 14 residues long. Losses at the gene ends were 2 bases for V and 8 bases for J; bases not matched to a gene: 5. The CDR3 region has the DNA TGTGCCAGCAGTGAACTAGCGGGTATCGATGAGCAGTTCTTC. Residues: CASSELAGIDEQFF.

This clonotype was found a few times. V usage is TRBV15 and J usage is TRBJ2-1, with D possibly being TRBD2 (6 bases). The V end lost 4 bases, the J end lost 6 bases, and 16 bases lay between the germline ends. CDR3 length: 15 amino acids. Germline CDR1 and CDR2: LNHNV and YYDKDF (reference sequence). The CDR3 sequence: CATSIARDGLNEQFF. CDR3 sequence (DNA): TGTGCCACCAGCATTGCGCGGGACGGGCTCAATGAGCAGTTCTTC.

This clonotype was seen at least ten times. The CDR3 nucleotides read TGCAGCGTTGGTGACACCTCCTACGAGCAGTACTTC. It yields the protein CSVGDTSYEQYF. This chain links TRBV29-1 with TRBJ2-7; D is unresolved. The CDR3 consists of 12 residues. In germline, CDR1 is SQVTM, CDR2 ANQGSEA. Trimming shortened V by 4 bases and J by 0 bases, and 7 bases separated the two germline ends.